The 30 T cell receptor beta chains presented below share a single source sample, sequenced in a study of blood T cell repertoires in COVID-19. Assay: immunoSEQ multiplex PCR; the TCRdb copy retains only in-frame clones and omits some. The table lists 150,000 or so clones, approximately 83% of them singletons, with roughly 1.6% in the top ten. The specimen was peripheral blood. Receptor source: a human donor in a cohort sampled during active COVID-19.

This clone appeared a single time. The chain is built from TRBV19 and TRBJ2-1; 8 nucleotides match TRBD2. The CDR3 has 17 amino acids. Per the germline V gene, CDR1 is LNHDA and CDR2 is SQIVND (reference sequence). Losses at the gene ends were 7 bases for V and 2 bases for J; bases not matched to a gene: 13. The CDR3 here is CASTPLGAGAAYNEQFF. The CDR3, as DNA: TGTGCCAGTACCCCCCTAGGAGCGGGAGCTGCCTACAATGAGCAGTTCTTC. The full variable domain, its missing parts supplied by reference TRBV19 and TRBJ2-1, is DGGITQSPKYLFRKEGQNVTLSCEQNLNHDAMYWYRQDPGQGLRLIYYSQIVNDFQKGDIAEGYSVSREKKESFPLTVTSAQKNPTAFYLCASTPLGAGAAYNEQFFGPGTRLTVL.

The rearrangement joins TRBV28 to TRBJ2-1, with 10 positions matching TRBD2. Germline V gene lookup returns CDR1 MDHEN and CDR2 SYDVKM. This CDR3 is built from 16 residues. J was trimmed by 4 bases and V by 6 bases; bases with no gene match: 9. CDR3 in amino acids: CASSPTSGEGYNEQFF. The CDR3 nucleotides read TGTGCCAGCAGCCCAACTAGCGGGGAGGGGTACAATGAGCAGTTCTTC.

The chain has TRBV7-3 and TRBJ2-3, with 9 bases lining up with TRBD2. Germline CDR1 SGHTA, CDR2 FQGTGA. The trim removed 6 bases at V and 1 base at J, leaving 8 bases unmatched. The CDR3 runs to 16 residues. The CDR3 reads CASSTSTSGGTDTQYF. The CDR3 DNA reads TGTGCCAGCAGTACATCGACTAGCGGTGGCACAGATACGCAGTATTTT.

The chain recombines TRBV10-1 with TRBJ2-4; D remains unclear. Germline V gene data show CDR1 as WNHNN and CDR2 as SYGVQD (reference sequence). Deletions cut 8 bases from V and 10 bases from J, with 12 bases between. CDR3 size: 11 residues. This CDR3 is CASRVIRIQYF. The CDR3 DNA is TGCGCCAGCCGCGTAATCCGTATTCAGTACTTC.

This rearrangement joins TRBV27 to TRBJ2-1, with 10 bases aligning to TRBD2. V dropped 2 bases and J dropped 7; count of bases not matched to a gene: 5. The CDR3 is made up of 15 amino acids. Germline V lookup: CDR1 MNHEY, CDR2 SMNVEV (reference sequence). The CDR3 is CASSLRASGSNEQFF. DNA of the CDR3: TGTGCCAGCAGTTTAAGGGCTAGCGGGAGTAATGAGCAGTTCTTC.

The chain uses TRBV7-9 and TRBJ1-2, with D maybe TRBD1 (5 bases). The germline V gene encodes CDR1 SEHNR and CDR2 FQNEAQ (reference sequence). V dropped 2 bases and J dropped 8 bases, with 15 bases sitting between them. This CDR3 has 14 amino acids. CDR3 bases: TGTGCCAGCAGCTTACTTCGTTCGCAGGGAGGCTACACCTTC. The encoded protein is CASSLLRSQGGYTF.

V is TRBV19 and J is TRBJ1-1; D is possibly TRBD1 (6 bases). CDR3 size: 17 residues. The V end lost 5 bases, the J end lost 1 base, and 20 bases lay between the germline ends. Germline CDR1 reads LNHDA; CDR2 reads SQIVND (reference sequence). As DNA, the CDR3 is TGTGCCAGTAGTTCCTTCGGGGGGCCCTTCCGGAACACTGAAGCTTTCTTT. This encodes CASSSFGGPFRNTEAFF.

The V call is TRBV3-1 (or the pseudogene TRBV3-2), the J call TRBJ2-7, with TRBD2 identical over 13 bases. CDR3 length: 14 amino acids. With V trimmed by 4 bases and J by 6 bases, 3 bases remained unmatched. The germline V gene encodes CDR1 LGHDT and CDR2 YNNKEL (reference sequence). CDR3 in DNA: TGTGCCAGCAGCCCGGGACTAGCGGGATCCGAGCAGTACTTC. As protein: CASSPGLAGSEQYF.

The chain recombines TRBV7-2 with TRBJ2-3, with 7 bases that match TRBD1. The ends lost 5 bases at V and 2 bases at J; junction bases unmatched: 10. CDR3 length: 16 residues. The germline gives CDR1 SGHTA, CDR2 FQGNSA. CDR3 sequence: CASSPRTGLPTDTQYF. CDR3 DNA: TGTGCCAGCAGCCCCCGGACAGGTCTTCCCACAGATACGCAGTATTTT.

The CDR3 sequence is CASSRGQNQPQHF. The CDR3 DNA sequence: TGTGCCAGCAGCCGCGGACAAAATCAGCCCCAGCATTTT. This chain links TRBV7-8 with TRBJ1-5; D perhaps matches TRBD1 (5 bases). V was trimmed by 5 bases and J by 4 bases, leaving 9 bases between them. Germline CDR1 is SGHVS and CDR2 is FQNEAQ. This CDR3 region has 13 residues.

The rearrangement uses TRBV10-3 and TRBJ2-7; 7 nucleotides agree with TRBD2. The CDR3 consists of 15 residues. V shed 6 bases and J 1 base; nucleotides not matched to a gene: 9. CDR1 is ENHRY and CDR2 is SYGVKD in the germline V gene. CDR3: CAIRQGTTLSYEQYF. CDR3 nucleotide sequence: TGTGCCATCAGGCAAGGGACTACACTTTCCTACGAGCAGTACTTC.

This chain links TRBV4-2 with TRBJ2-1, with 9 nucleotides matching TRBD1. The trim removed 1 base at V and 5 bases at J, leaving 6 bases unmatched. The CDR3 loop spans 16 amino acids. The germline V gene has CDR1 LGHNA and CDR2 YNFKEQ. The CDR3 DNA follows: TGTGCCAGCAGCCAAGCCCGGGACAGGGCCAACAATGAGCAGTTCTTC. It codes for CASSQARDRANNEQFF.

V and J are TRBV16 and TRBJ2-5; D uncertain. V was trimmed by 0 bases and J by 5 bases, leaving 4 bases between them. In germline, CDR1 is KGHSY, CDR2 FQNENV. This CDR3 contains 12 residues. CDR3 loop: CASSQSGETQYF. CDR3 nucleotide sequence: TGTGCCAGCAGCCAATCCGGGGAGACCCAGTACTTC.

This chain connects TRBV4-2 to TRBJ2-5; D call uncertain. The germline V and J ends were trimmed by 3 bases and 1 base, with 15 bases remaining between them. The CDR3 spans 16 residues. Germline CDR1 and CDR2: LGHNA and YNFKEQ. CDR3: CASSHRRSMAQETQYF. The CDR3, as DNA: TGTGCCAGCAGCCATCGTCGGAGTATGGCCCAAGAGACCCAGTACTTC.

The CDR3 loop is CASSYSTGLRGEQFF. The CDR3 coding sequence is TGTGCCAGCAGTTACTCCACGGGACTGCGGGGGGAGCAGTTCTTC. This chain links TRBV6-5 with TRBJ2-1; 7 nucleotides match TRBD2. CDR1 MNHEY and CDR2 SVGAGI come from the germline V gene. With 0 bases clipped from V and 10 bases from J, the junction kept 9 bases outside the gene matches. The length of the CDR3 is 15 residues.

The CDR3 loop reads CATSDPGTGNEKLFF. CDR3 DNA: TGTGCCACCAGTGATCCCGGGACAGGGAATGAAAAACTGTTTTTT. The V and J genes are TRBV24-1 and TRBJ1-4; 9 nucleotides match TRBD1. Germline V gene lookup returns CDR1 KGHDR and CDR2 SFDVKD. The CDR3 loop spans 15 amino acids. The V gene end was trimmed by 3 bases and the J gene end by 5 bases; junction bases not matched to a gene: 3.

This clone was seen a few times. The V gene is TRBV3-1 (or the pseudogene TRBV3-2), the J gene TRBJ1-4; 7 bases fit TRBD1. The CDR3 is 16 amino acids. The ends lost 0 bases at V and 5 bases at J; junction bases unmatched: 6. Germline loops: CDR1 LGHDT, CDR2 YNNKEL (reference sequence). The CDR3 reads CASSQDAAGGNEKLFF. DNA of the CDR3: TGTGCCAGCAGCCAAGACGCGGCAGGGGGGAATGAAAAACTGTTTTTT.

This chain links TRBV15 with TRBJ2-1; 8 nucleotides agree with TRBD2. CDR1 and CDR2 (germline): LNHNV, YYDKDF (reference sequence). The CDR3 totals 16 residues. Trimming at V came to 4 bases and at J to 5 bases, leaving 10 bases not matched to a gene. CDR3 bases: TGTGCCACCAGCACTTCCGGGACTAGGAAAAACAATGAGCAGTTCTTC. This translates into CATSTSGTRKNNEQFF.

The chain recombines TRBV11-2 with TRBJ1-5, with 8 nucleotides matching TRBD1. The CDR3 is 19 residues long. J lost 5 bases, V lost 1 base, and 16 bases had no gene match. Germline assignment: CDR1 SGHAT and CDR2 FQNNGV. CDR3 sequence reads: CASSLVGGQEIARDQPQHF. The CDR3 DNA is TGTGCCAGCAGCTTAGTAGGGGGACAGGAGATAGCGAGGGATCAGCCCCAGCATTTT.

This clone was seen only a few times. The J gene is TRBJ2-5, the V gene TRBV3-1 (or the pseudogene TRBV3-2); D gene ambiguous. Germline V CDR1 and CDR2: LGHDT, YNNKEL (reference sequence). This CDR3 spans 14 amino acids. The ends were cut back, 2 bases at V and 4 bases at J, with 11 bases in the middle. In DNA, the CDR3 is TGTGCCAGCAGCCAAACGCCCCGGAGAGAGACCCAGTACTTC. Protein product: CASSQTPRRETQYF.

The rearrangement joins TRBV6-2 or TRBV6-3 to TRBJ2-5; 7 bases line up with TRBD2. Germline V gene sequence: CDR1 MNHEY, CDR2 SVGEGT. This CDR3 contains 20 residues. Trimming removed 0 bases from V and 0 bases from J; junction bases left unmatched: 16. CDR3 in DNA: TGTGCCAGCAGTTACTCCGTGACCCGTCTAGGGCGGGAGAACCAAGAGACCCAGTACTTC. Translated, it gives CASSYSVTRLGRENQETQYF.

The V call is TRBV9, the J call TRBJ2-2, with 8 bases fitting TRBD2. The germline gives CDR1 SGDLS, CDR2 YYNGEE. V trimming: 1 base; J trimming: 6 bases; junction bases outside the gene matches: 2. The CDR3 is 14 residues long. The CDR3 DNA reads as TGTGCCAGCAGCGTACGGGGGGGCCCCGGGGAGCTGTTTTTT. Residues: CASSVRGGPGELFF.

This clone occurred once. The V gene is TRBV18, the J gene TRBJ1-2, with D unresolved. Germline CDR1 reads KGHSH; CDR2 reads LQKENI. The CDR3 runs 13 residues. V shed 2 bases and J shed 8 bases, with 12 bases lying between them. CDR3 loop: CASSPGDSRGYTF. CDR3 DNA: TGTGCCAGCTCACCAGGAGACTCTAGGGGCTACACCTTC. The full variable domain, its missing parts supplied by reference TRBV18 and TRBJ1-2, is NAGVMQNPRHLVRRRGQEARLRCSPMKGHSHVYWYRQLPEEGLKFMVYLQKENIIDESGMPKERFSAEFPKEGPSILRIQQVVRGDSAAYFCASSPGDSRGYTFGSGTRLTVV.

The rearrangement uses TRBV5-8 and TRBJ1-3; D uncertain. CDR1 is SGHTS and CDR2 is YDEGEE in the germline V gene. Trimming pared 2 bases from V and 0 bases from J, leaving 12 bases between. The CDR3 has 16 residues. The CDR3 here is CASSFSRSASGNTIYF. The CDR3 nucleotides are TGTGCCAGCAGCTTTAGCCGAAGCGCCTCTGGAAACACCATATATTTT.

V usage is TRBV3-1 (or the pseudogene TRBV3-2) and J usage is TRBJ2-2; tentative D call: TRBD2 (6 bases). Between the trimmed V and J ends, which lost 2 bases and 3 bases, there was a span of 13 bases. The germline V gene encodes CDR1 LGHDT and CDR2 YNNKEL (reference sequence). There are 16 residues in the CDR3. The CDR3: CASSQPVWGDTGELFF. The DNA of the CDR3 is TGTGCCAGCAGCCAACCAGTCTGGGGGGACACCGGGGAGCTGTTTTTT.

The chain couples TRBV7-2 to TRBJ2-1, with D maybe TRBD1 (6 bases). V lost 2 bases and J 10 bases, leaving 15 bases between the germline ends. The germline CDR1 and CDR2 sequences are SGHTA and FQGNSA. The CDR3 is 14 amino acids. CDR3 sequence reads: CASSLLPGHREQFF. The CDR3 nucleotides are TGTGCCAGCAGCTTACTCCCGGGACACCGAGAGCAGTTCTTC. Full variable domain (remainder filled in from reference TRBV7-2 and TRBJ2-1): GAGVSQSPSNKVTEKGKDVELRCDPISGHTALYWYRQSLGQGLEFLIYFQGNSAPDKSGLPSDRFSAERTGGSVSTLTIQRTQQEDSAVYLCASSLLPGHREQFFGPGTRLTVL.

This clone was found a few times. This chain connects TRBV6-6 to TRBJ1-3, with TRBD1 as a possible D gene (5 bases). Germline-derived CDR1 and CDR2 are MNHNY and SVGAGI (reference sequence). The V end was cut by 0 bases, the J end by 6 bases, with 15 bases between. The CDR3 extends over 16 amino acids. The DNA of the CDR3 is TGTGCCAGCAGTTACTCGGGTCAGGGTATAGCAAACACCATATATTTT. Amino acid sequence: CASSYSGQGIANTIYF.

About this clone itself: Additional DNA sequences in this sample encode the identical CDR3. This rearrangement joins TRBV28 to TRBJ2-7; 9 bases are a match to TRBD1. V was pared by 6 bases and J by 2 bases, with 5 bases of the junction left unmatched. CDR1 is MDHEN, CDR2 SYDVKM, per germline. The CDR3 sequence is 14 residues long. The CDR3 DNA reads as TGTGCCAGCAGAACGGACAGGGGAACCTACGAGCAGTACTTC. This sequence encodes CASRTDRGTYEQYF.

This chain links TRBV2 with TRBJ2-3; D perhaps matches TRBD2 (5 bases). The CDR3 runs 13 residues. Between the trimmed V and J ends, which lost 5 bases and 10 bases, there was a span of 16 bases. Germline V gene data show CDR1 as SNHLY and CDR2 as FYNNEI. CDR3 in DNA: TGTGCCAGCAGTTCGAGGGCAGGTCAAGCGCAGTATTTT. Translated, it gives CASSSRAGQAQYF.

The table lists this clone with a count of one. The chain employs TRBV3-1 (or the pseudogene TRBV3-2) and TRBJ2-5; TRBD2 agrees at 9 bases. With 5 bases clipped from V and 5 bases from J, the junction kept 12 bases outside the gene matches. Germline CDR1 LGHDT, CDR2 YNNKEL (reference sequence). This CDR3 region has 16 residues. As DNA, the CDR3 is TGTGCCAGCAGCTACCTTAGCGGGAGAAGTTTGGAGACCCAGTACTTC. As protein: CASSYLSGRSLETQYF.